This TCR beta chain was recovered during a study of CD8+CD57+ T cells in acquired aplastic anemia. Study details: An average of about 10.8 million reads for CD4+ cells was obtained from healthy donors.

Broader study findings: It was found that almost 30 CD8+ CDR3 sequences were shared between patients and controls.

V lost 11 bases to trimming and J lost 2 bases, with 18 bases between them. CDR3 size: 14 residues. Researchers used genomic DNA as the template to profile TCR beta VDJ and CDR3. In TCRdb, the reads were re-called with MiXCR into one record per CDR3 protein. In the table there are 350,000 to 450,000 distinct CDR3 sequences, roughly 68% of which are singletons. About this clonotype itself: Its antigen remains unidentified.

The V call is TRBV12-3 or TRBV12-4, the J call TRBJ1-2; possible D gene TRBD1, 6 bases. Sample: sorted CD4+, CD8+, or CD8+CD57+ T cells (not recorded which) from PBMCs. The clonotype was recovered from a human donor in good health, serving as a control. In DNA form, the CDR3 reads TGTGCCGTCAGTTCGCCCGACAGGAACTATGGCTACACCTTC. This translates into CAVSSPDRNYGYTF.